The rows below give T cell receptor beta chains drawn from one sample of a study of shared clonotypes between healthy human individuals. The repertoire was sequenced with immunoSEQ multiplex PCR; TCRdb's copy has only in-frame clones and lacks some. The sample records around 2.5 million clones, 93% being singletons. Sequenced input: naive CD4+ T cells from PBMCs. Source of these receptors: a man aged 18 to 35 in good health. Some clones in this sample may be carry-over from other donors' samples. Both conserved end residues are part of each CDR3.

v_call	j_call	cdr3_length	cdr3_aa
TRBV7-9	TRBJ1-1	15	CASSLGGWADTEAFF
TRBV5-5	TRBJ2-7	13	CASNGRSSYEQYF
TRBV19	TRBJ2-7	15	CASSMSPGHPYEQYF
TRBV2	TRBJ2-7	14	CASRQVRDSYEQYF
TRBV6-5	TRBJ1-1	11	CASKDRTEAFF
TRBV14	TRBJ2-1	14	CASSRTSGYNEQFF
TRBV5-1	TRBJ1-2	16	CASSLSIGQEENSYTF
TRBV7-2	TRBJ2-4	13	CASSVSGGDIQYF
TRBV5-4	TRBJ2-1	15	CASRPTGVSYNEQFF
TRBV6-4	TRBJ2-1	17	CASKRLAGRIFYNEQFF
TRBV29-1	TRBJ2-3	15	CSVESGRAYTDTQYF
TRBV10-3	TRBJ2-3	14	CAIRQGASRDTQYF
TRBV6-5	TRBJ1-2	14	CASSYPGQIYGYTF
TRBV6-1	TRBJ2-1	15	CASSGGGLAIFEQFF
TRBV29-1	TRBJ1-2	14	CSVEDGGLERGYTF
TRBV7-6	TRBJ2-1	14	CASSLPPPPNEQFF
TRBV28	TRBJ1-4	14	CASSTQTGGEKLFF
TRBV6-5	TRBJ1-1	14	CASSYWGQGSEAFF
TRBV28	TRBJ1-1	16	CASYYLRTGRSTEAFF
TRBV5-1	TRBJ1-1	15	CASSLAGGGDTEAFF
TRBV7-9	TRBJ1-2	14	CASSLGWGFYGYTF